This is a list of T cell receptor beta chains from one sample in a study of blood T cell repertoires in COVID-19. Data came from immunoSEQ multiplex PCR; TCRdb stores just in-frame clones and leaves some out. The sample has 150,000 to 200,000 clones; more than 85% are singletons. Input material: peripheral blood. Receptor source: a woman over 75 in a cohort sampled during active or convalescent COVID-19. Both conserved end residues are part of each CDR3. The D gene is left open where the match is weak. The listing skips clone size in some rows; elsewhere it reads once, few, many or a size class.

cdr3_aa: CASSLVLAGAGNEQFF
cdr3_nt: TGCGCCAGCAGCTTAGTGCTAGCGGGGGCGGGGAATGAGCAGTTCTTC
d_call: TRBD2
clone_size: -
j_call: TRBJ2-1
v_call: TRBV5-1

cdr3_aa: CAGLAGAQRTDTQYF
cdr3_nt: TGTGCCGGACTAGCGGGAGCTCAGCGCACAGATACGCAGTATTTT
d_call: TRBD2
clone_size: once
j_call: TRBJ2-3
v_call: TRBV19

cdr3_aa: CASGEGARETQYF
cdr3_nt: TGTGCCAGCGGTGAGGGGGCTCGAGAGACCCAGTACTTC
d_call: TRBD1
clone_size: -
j_call: TRBJ2-5
v_call: TRBV6-1

cdr3_aa: CASSPGDIGNTIYF
cdr3_nt: TGCGCCAGCAGCCCAGGGGACATTGGGAACACCATATATTTT
d_call: -
clone_size: -
j_call: TRBJ1-3
v_call: TRBV4-1

cdr3_aa: CASSTANLAGEQYF
cdr3_nt: TGTGCCAGCAGTACGGCCAATCTAGCGGGAGAGCAGTACTTC
d_call: TRBD2
clone_size: -
j_call: TRBJ2-7
v_call: TRBV11-2

cdr3_aa: CASSASGTDTQYF
cdr3_nt: TGTGCCAGCAGTGCCTCAGGCACAGATACGCAGTATTTT
d_call: -
clone_size: -
j_call: TRBJ2-3
v_call: TRBV9

cdr3_aa: CASSQAPPNSYNEQFF
cdr3_nt: TGTGCCAGCAGCCAAGCCCCCCCAAACTCCTACAATGAGCAGTTCTTC
d_call: -
clone_size: once
j_call: TRBJ2-1
v_call: TRBV4-2

cdr3_aa: CASSSGLKWGKNIQYF
cdr3_nt: TGTGCCAGCAGTTCCGGACTTAAATGGGGCAAAAACATTCAGTACTTC
d_call: -
clone_size: -
j_call: TRBJ2-4
v_call: TRBV6-2/TRBV6-3

cdr3_aa: CAISDGTAPQQYF
cdr3_nt: TGTGCCATCAGTGACGGGACAGCCCCCCAGCAGTACTTC
d_call: TRBD1
clone_size: -
j_call: TRBJ2-7
v_call: TRBV10-3

cdr3_aa: CAWSFGSSGNTIYF
cdr3_nt: TGTGCCTGGAGCTTTGGGAGCTCTGGAAACACCATATATTTT
d_call: -
clone_size: -
j_call: TRBJ1-3
v_call: TRBV30

cdr3_aa: CASSRSGGHGEQFF
cdr3_nt: TGTGCCAGCAGCCGTAGCGGGGGCCACGGGGAGCAGTTCTTC
d_call: TRBD2
clone_size: -
j_call: TRBJ2-1
v_call: TRBV11-2

cdr3_aa: CASSLEGNSNQPQHF
cdr3_nt: TGTGCCAGCAGCTTGGAGGGGAATAGCAATCAGCCCCAGCATTTT
d_call: -
clone_size: -
j_call: TRBJ1-5
v_call: TRBV7-9

cdr3_aa: CASRKDRGVFNAEAFF
cdr3_nt: TGTGCCAGCAGAAAGGACAGGGGTGTGTTTAACGCTGAAGCTTTCTTT
d_call: TRBD1
clone_size: -
j_call: TRBJ1-1
v_call: TRBV2

cdr3_aa: CASRDISSTDTQYF
cdr3_nt: TGTGCCAGTAGGGACATATCTAGCACAGATACGCAGTATTTT
d_call: -
clone_size: -
j_call: TRBJ2-3
v_call: TRBV19

cdr3_aa: CAISERQAAGELFF
cdr3_nt: TGTGCCATCAGTGAAAGGCAGGCAGCCGGGGAGCTGTTTTTT
d_call: -
clone_size: -
j_call: TRBJ2-2
v_call: TRBV10-3

cdr3_aa: CASNLQGGYNEQFF
cdr3_nt: TGTGCCAGCAATCTCCAAGGCGGGTACAATGAGCAGTTCTTC
d_call: -
clone_size: -
j_call: TRBJ2-1
v_call: TRBV28